The clone carrying this T cell receptor (beta chain) was counted at least ten times. What it binds is not known. RNA transcripts yielded amplified TCR beta CDR3 regions. First-round RT-PCR with HTBI primers preceded a second-round multiplex PCR. Each CDR3 protein is one row after TCRdb ran MiXCR on the multiplex PCR reads. The table includes about 1.1 million distinct CDR3 sequences, 35% to 40% detected once. CDR1 and CDR2 from the germline V gene are SGHTS and YDEGEE. The ends were cut back, 0 bases at V and 4 bases at J, with 10 bases in the middle. The CDR3 is 14 residues long. This specimen comes from a study of Graves' ophthalmopathy and Graves' hyperthyroidism. Study-level findings and limits: Forecasting of ophthalmopathy progression by the model achieved around 71% sensitivity and about 77% specificity.

The source material was peripheral blood or thyroid tissue (not recorded which). The chain carries TRBV5-8 and TRBJ1-1; D remains unclear. The receptor comes from an adult man with Graves' hyperthyroidism. CDR3 loop: CASSLDGHGTEAFF. The CDR3, as DNA: TGTGCCAGCAGCTTGGACGGGCATGGCACTGAAGCTTTCTTT.